A selection of T cell receptor beta chains follows, all from one sample in a study of blood T cell repertoires in COVID-19. Produced via immunoSEQ multiplex PCR; TCRdb's table is partial and in-frame only. The table includes 220,000 or so clones, around 84% detected once. Sequenced material: peripheral blood. The receptors derive from a man aged 45-65 years who had recovered from COVID-19. CDR3s include the opening cysteine and the closing phenylalanine or tryptophan.

TRBJ1-1,TRBV11-2,CASSFSGGTEAFF
TRBJ2-7,TRBV11-2,CASSLSDRGYEQYF
TRBJ1-1,TRBV6-1,CASSEAPGPEAFF
TRBJ2-7,TRBV28,CASSSTGTGFYEQYF
TRBJ2-7,TRBV6-5,CASRPQGSYEQYF
TRBJ2-2,TRBV9,CASSASGSRTGELFF
TRBJ1-2,TRBV9,CASSVGFESGIQYGYTF
TRBJ2-7,TRBV5-1,CASSPGQAAYEQYF
TRBJ2-7,TRBV27,CASSLWGTEYF
TRBJ2-7,TRBV11-2,CASSPELGPYEQYF
TRBJ1-1,TRBV18,CASSPVEGALINTEAFF
TRBJ2-5,TRBV7-8,CASSLASSGSLIRETQYF
TRBJ2-5,TRBV11-2,CASSSRTKSGETQYF
TRBJ2-5,TRBV24-1,CATSETGTGETQYF
TRBJ2-1,TRBV5-1,CASSIPGRGGHEQFF
TRBJ2-3,TRBV7-2,CASSIAGAPREYF
TRBJ2-3,TRBV29-1,CSVIGSRGMADTQYF
TRBJ2-2,TRBV27,CASSISGTHTGELFF
TRBJ2-7,TRBV18,CASSSDGTYEQYF
TRBJ2-7,TRBV6-6,CASSSGQGTNSYEQYF
TRBJ2-7,TRBV10-2,CASSVGAYEQYF
TRBJ2-3,TRBV28,CASSFLTAVVTDTQYF
TRBJ2-7,TRBV28,CASKVGTGSPYEQYF
TRBJ2-5,TRBV7-2,CASSLAGAIKETQYF
TRBJ1-2,TRBV28,CASSFTGHQISGGYTF
TRBJ2-7,TRBV5-1,CASSGGLAESYEQYF